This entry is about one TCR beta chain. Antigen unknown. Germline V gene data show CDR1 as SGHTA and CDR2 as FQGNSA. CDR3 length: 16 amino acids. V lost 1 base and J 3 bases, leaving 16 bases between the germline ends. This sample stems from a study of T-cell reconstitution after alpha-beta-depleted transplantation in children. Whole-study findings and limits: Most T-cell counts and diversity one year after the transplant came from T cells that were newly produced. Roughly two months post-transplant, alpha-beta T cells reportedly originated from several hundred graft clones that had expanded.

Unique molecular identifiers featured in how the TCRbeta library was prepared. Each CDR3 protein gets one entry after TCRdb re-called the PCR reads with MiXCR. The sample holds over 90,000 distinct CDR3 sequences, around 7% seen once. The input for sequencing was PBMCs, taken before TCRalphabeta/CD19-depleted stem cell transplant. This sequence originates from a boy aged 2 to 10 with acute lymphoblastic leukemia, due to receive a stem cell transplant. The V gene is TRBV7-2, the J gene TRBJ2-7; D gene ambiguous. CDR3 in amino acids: CASSLGSPRPSYEQYF. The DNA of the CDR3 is TGTGCCAGCAGCTTAGGGTCCCCGAGGCCGAGCTACGAGCAGTACTTC.